Listed below are T cell receptor beta chains from one sample, sequenced in a study of cytomegalovirus exposure and HLA in healthy donors. Method: immunoSEQ multiplex PCR; TCRdb's copy keeps in-frame clones and lacks some. The repertoire includes 300,000 to 450,000 clones, 70% to 90% of them detected once, and approximately 0.8% sits in the top ten. Input material: PBMCs. All receptors come from a woman younger than 35 in good health and CMV-seronegative. Each CDR3 is given with its conserved first and last residue. The order of the fields is J gene, V gene, clone size, D gene, CDR3 DNA, CDR3 protein. A D gene is named only where the DNA matches it firmly. Part of the rows lack a size; the others show once, few, many or a class for expanded clones.

J gene: TRBJ1-5
V gene: TRBV6-1
clone size: -
D gene: TRBD1
CDR3 DNA: TGTGCCAGCAGCAGTACGACAGGGGTCCGGCGGCATTTT
CDR3 protein: CASSSTTGVRRHF

J gene: TRBJ2-5
V gene: TRBV5-1
clone size: -
D gene: TRBD1
CDR3 DNA: TGCGCCAGCAGCGGTAGGACAGGGGGCTTAAAGACCCAGTACTTC
CDR3 protein: CASSGRTGGLKTQYF

J gene: TRBJ2-7
V gene: TRBV27
clone size: -
D gene: -
CDR3 DNA: TGTGCCAGCAGTTTAGGTGGGGCCAGCCTAATTGAGCAGTACTTC
CDR3 protein: CASSLGGASLIEQYF

J gene: TRBJ1-4
V gene: TRBV4-1
clone size: -
D gene: TRBD1
CDR3 DNA: TGCGCCAGCAGCCAAGGGACAGGGGGCCGTTCGGGGGAAAAACTGTTTTTT
CDR3 protein: CASSQGTGGRSGEKLFF

J gene: TRBJ1-5
V gene: TRBV6-5
clone size: -
D gene: TRBD1
CDR3 DNA: TGTGCCACCTCCCGGACAGGTGATAGCAATCAGCCCCAGCATTTT
CDR3 protein: CATSRTGDSNQPQHF

J gene: TRBJ1-1
V gene: TRBV15
clone size: -
D gene: TRBD1
CDR3 DNA: TGTGCCACCAGCGGTACAGGGGGAGGGAACACTGAAGCTTTCTTT
CDR3 protein: CATSGTGGGNTEAFF

J gene: TRBJ2-1
V gene: TRBV27
clone size: -
D gene: TRBD2
CDR3 DNA: TGTGCCAGCAGTCCCCTCGGGGTAGCGGGGTTCGGTGAGCAGTTCTTC
CDR3 protein: CASSPLGVAGFGEQFF

J gene: TRBJ2-3
V gene: TRBV5-1
clone size: -
D gene: -
CDR3 DNA: TGCGCCAGCAGCTTGGGACGGGGTCACGAGGTGGATACGCAGTATTTT
CDR3 protein: CASSLGRGHEVDTQYF

J gene: TRBJ1-4
V gene: TRBV6-5
clone size: -
D gene: -
CDR3 DNA: TGTGCCAGCAGTCAGGGTTGGTCAACTAATGAAAAACTGTTTTTT
CDR3 protein: CASSQGWSTNEKLFF

J gene: TRBJ2-1
V gene: TRBV4-1
clone size: once
D gene: TRBD1
CDR3 DNA: TGCGCCAGCAGCCAAGCTGACAGGGGAAATGGCAATGAGCAGTTCTTC
CDR3 protein: CASSQADRGNGNEQFF

J gene: TRBJ2-5
V gene: TRBV2
clone size: -
D gene: -
CDR3 DNA: TGTGCCAGCAGTAGGACAGGAGGGAAGACCCAGTACTTC
CDR3 protein: CASSRTGGKTQYF